The 25 T cell receptor beta chains below were found in one sample sequenced in a study of blood T cell repertoires in COVID-19. TCRdb's copy holds only in-frame clones and misses some; the assay was immunoSEQ multiplex PCR. The sample consists of 200,000 to 250,000 clones, around four fifths of them appearing once. Sequenced: peripheral blood. The receptor set was obtained from a woman of 80 years or more with active or convalescent COVID-19.

The chain combines TRBV7-9 with TRBJ2-1; D may be TRBD2 (5 bases). Deletions cut 2 bases from V and 6 bases from J, with 14 bases between. From germline, CDR1 is SEHNR and CDR2 FQNEAQ (reference sequence). This CDR3 region has 15 residues. The CDR3 sequence: CASSLLGAARNEQFF. CDR3 DNA sequence: TGTGCCAGCAGCTTACTAGGAGCGGCCCGCAATGAGCAGTTCTTC.

This chain connects TRBV6-5 to TRBJ2-3; perhaps TRBD2 as D (5 bases). Trimming left V 2 bases short and J 7 bases short, with 16 bases between. Germline V lookup: CDR1 MNHEY, CDR2 SVGAGI. This CDR3 is built from 15 residues. The CDR3 here is CASSYRGLGANTQYF. CDR3 nucleotide sequence: TGTGCCAGCAGTTACCGAGGGCTAGGCGCTAATACGCAGTATTTT.

The chain recombines TRBV6-5 with TRBJ1-5; D gene uncertain. V gave up 6 bases and J gave up 0 bases, with 6 bases separating them. CDR1 and CDR2 from the germline V gene are MNHEY and SVGAGI. The CDR3 loop spans 13 amino acids. The CDR3 loop is CASSTVSNQPQHF. CDR3 coding DNA: TGTGCCAGCAGCACGGTTAGCAATCAGCCCCAGCATTTT.

The V and J genes are TRBV3-1 (or the pseudogene TRBV3-2) and TRBJ2-2; 8 bases line up with TRBD1. This CDR3 contains 11 residues. In germline, CDR1 is LGHDT, CDR2 YNNKEL (reference sequence). V lost 3 bases and J lost 16; bases outside the gene matches: 4. The CDR3 sequence: CASSQADREFF. In DNA form, the CDR3 reads TGTGCCAGCAGCCAGGCGGACAGGGAGTTTTTT.

The chain is built from TRBV7-9 and TRBJ1-1; 7 nucleotides line up with TRBD1. Trimming took 3 bases from V and 4 from J; bases not matched to a gene: 2. Germline CDR1 SEHNR, CDR2 FQNEAQ (reference sequence). CDR3 length: 13 amino acids. As DNA, the CDR3 is TGTGCCAGCAGCTTCCCAGGGGGCACTGAAGCTTTCTTT. Translation gives CASSFPGGTEAFF.

The genes are TRBV19 and TRBJ1-2; 9 nucleotides agree with TRBD1. The germline V gene has CDR1 LNHDA and CDR2 SQIVND (reference sequence). The V gene end was trimmed by 3 bases and the J gene end by 8 bases; junction bases not matched to a gene: 7. The CDR3 totals 14 residues. This chain's CDR3 is CASSMGQGVRGYTF. The CDR3 nucleotides read TGTGCCAGTAGTATGGGACAGGGCGTCCGCGGCTACACCTTC.

This chain connects TRBV5-1 to TRBJ1-2; D perhaps matches TRBD1 (5 bases). V gave up 4 bases and J gave up 8 bases, with 21 bases separating them. Germline CDR1 is SGHRS and CDR2 is YFSETQ. This CDR3 region has 15 residues. The CDR3 nucleotides read TGCGCCAGCAGCCATAACGGACCGGCTCGGGGGGGCTACACCTTC. Encoded protein: CASSHNGPARGGYTF.

This clone has just a few counts. This chain connects TRBV7-9 to TRBJ1-2; no clear D. The length of the CDR3 is 11 residues. V gave up 4 bases and J gave up 8 bases, with 8 bases separating them. The germline V gene encodes CDR1 SEHNR and CDR2 FQNEAQ (reference sequence). The CDR3 nucleotides are TGTGCCAGCAGCTACGGAGGGGGCTACACCTTC. Its protein product is CASSYGGGYTF.

This chain uses TRBV6-2 or TRBV6-3 with TRBJ2-3, with D possibly being TRBD2 (6 bases). Deletions cut 7 bases from V and 3 bases from J, with 11 bases between. Per germline, CDR1 MNHEY and CDR2 SVGEGT. This CDR3 has 13 amino acids. The DNA of the CDR3 is TGTGCCAGCAACCCCGCGGGAACAGATACGCAGTATTTT. Protein: CASNPAGTDTQYF.

This clone was seen just once. The V call is TRBV19, the J call TRBJ1-2; D is possibly TRBD1 (6 bases). The V end was cut by 5 bases, the J end by 6 bases, with 22 bases between. The CDR3 sequence is 16 residues long. The V gene's germline CDR1 is LNHDA and CDR2 SQIVND (reference sequence). CDR3 in amino acids: CASSSYPGHQSDGYTF. Written as DNA, the CDR3 is TGTGCCAGTAGTTCGTATCCGGGACACCAGAGCGATGGCTACACCTTC.

The chain recombines TRBV5-1 with TRBJ1-2; 8 nucleotides match TRBD1. J gave up 2 bases and V 3 bases, and 9 bases lay outside the gene matches. This CDR3 comprises 16 residues. Germline V gives CDR1 SGHRS, CDR2 YFSETQ. The CDR3 DNA is TGCGCCAGCAGCTCGACTTCCGGGACAGGAAACTATGGCTACACCTTC. Protein sequence: CASSSTSGTGNYGYTF.

The chain uses TRBV3-1 (or the pseudogene TRBV3-2) and TRBJ2-3, with 11 positions matching TRBD2. V trimming: 4 bases; J trimming: 3 bases; junction bases outside the gene matches: 6. Germline CDR1 reads LGHDT; CDR2 reads YNNKEL (reference sequence). There are 16 residues in the CDR3. CDR3: CASSLTSGRLTDTQYF. The CDR3 DNA sequence: TGTGCCAGCAGCCTCACTAGCGGGAGATTAACAGATACGCAGTATTTT.

V is TRBV11-3 and J is TRBJ1-1; a possible D gene is TRBD1 (5 bases). The CDR3 consists of 13 residues. The V end lost 4 bases, the J end lost 4 bases, and 10 bases lay between the germline ends. Germline CDR1 SGHNT, CDR2 YENEEA. As DNA, the CDR3 is TGTGCCAGCAGCTGGGGGGGGAGCACTGAAGCTTTCTTT. Its translation: CASSWGGSTEAFF.

V is TRBV5-1 and J is TRBJ2-3; D gene unclear. Trimming shortened V by 3 bases and J by 0 bases, and 8 bases separated the two germline ends. The CDR3 contains 14 residues. Per germline, CDR1 SGHRS and CDR2 YFSETQ. The CDR3 region is CASSSEVSTDTQYF. CDR3 in DNA: TGCGCCAGCAGCTCAGAGGTTAGCACAGATACGCAGTATTTT.

The chain has TRBV9 and TRBJ2-7; D is unclear. V lost 0 bases and J lost 3, with 10 bases in between. CDR1 and CDR2 from the germline V gene are SGDLS and YYNGEE. The CDR3 is 14 amino acids. The CDR3 spells CASSVVAVRYEQYF. CDR3 in DNA: TGTGCCAGCAGCGTAGTGGCAGTCCGCTACGAGCAGTACTTC.

The chain links TRBV5-1 to TRBJ2-7; 7 bases agree with TRBD1. This CDR3 is 14 amino acids long. The trim removed 5 bases at V and 4 bases at J, leaving 9 bases unmatched. Looked up from germline, CDR1 is SGHRS and CDR2 is YFSETQ. The chain's CDR3 is CASSIGQVGYEQYF. DNA for the CDR3: TGCGCCAGCAGTATTGGACAGGTGGGTTACGAGCAGTACTTC.

The rearrangement joins TRBV2 to TRBJ2-3, with D perhaps matching TRBD2 (6 bases). Per the germline V gene, CDR1 is SNHLY and CDR2 is FYNNEI. The CDR3 totals 14 residues. V was trimmed by 11 bases and J by 0 bases, leaving 15 bases between them. CDR3 loop: CARGGGISTDTQYF. Here the CDR3 DNA reads TGTGCCCGAGGAGGAGGGATTAGCACAGATACGCAGTATTTT.

This clone was seen a single time. The chain is built from TRBV2 and TRBJ2-3; 14 bases fit TRBD2. The length of the CDR3 is 16 residues. In germline, CDR1 is SNHLY, CDR2 FYNNEI. J lost 2 bases, V lost 5 bases, and 3 bases had no gene match. The CDR3 coding sequence is TGTGCCAGCAGTCCGACTAGCGGGGGGGCCACAGATACGCAGTATTTT. The encoded protein is CASSPTSGGATDTQYF.

This chain uses TRBV6-6 with TRBJ1-1; TRBD1 might be the D (6 bases). Germline V CDR1 and CDR2: MNHNY, SVGAGI (reference sequence). The CDR3 loop spans 14 amino acids. The V gene lost 6 bases and the J gene lost 4 bases, with 15 bases spanning the gap. CDR3 loop: CASRQQGGGTEAFF. Written as DNA, the CDR3 is TGTGCCAGCAGACAACAGGGTGGGGGCACTGAAGCTTTCTTT.

The chain employs TRBV6-6 and TRBJ2-3; weak D call: TRBD1 (5 bases). Germline assignment: CDR1 MNHNY and CDR2 SVGAGI (reference sequence). The V end lost 5 bases, the J end lost 4 bases, and 7 bases lay between the germline ends. This CDR3 is 12 amino acids long. DNA for the CDR3: TGTGCCAGCAGTATCAGGGCAGATACGCAGTATTTT. This encodes CASSIRADTQYF.

This chain joins TRBV14 and TRBJ2-4; D might be TRBD2 (5 bases). Germline V gene lookup returns CDR1 SGHDN and CDR2 FVKESK. The CDR3 has 11 residues. Trimming shortened V by 3 bases and J by 9 bases, and 6 bases separated the two germline ends. The CDR3 protein is CASSQAGIQYF. The CDR3 region has the DNA TGTGCCAGCAGCCAGGCGGGCATTCAGTACTTC.

This clone occurred a few times. In nucleotides, the CDR3 is TGCGCCAGCAGCCCTGGACAGTTCGGGAACACTGAAGCTTTCTTT. This gives the protein CASSPGQFGNTEAFF. The chain couples TRBV4-1 to TRBJ1-1; the D gene is possibly TRBD1 (6 bases). CDR1 MGHRA and CDR2 YSYEKL come from the germline V gene. Trimming removed 4 bases from V and 1 base from J, with 13 bases in between. The CDR3 has 15 residues.

This chain links TRBV5-1 with TRBJ2-5; weak D call: TRBD2 (6 bases). Per the germline V gene, CDR1 is SGHRS and CDR2 is YFSETQ. This CDR3 contains 14 residues. With 4 bases removed from V and 1 base from J, the gap between germline ends came to 11 bases. The CDR3 coding sequence is TGCGCCAGCAGCCTCACTAGCCGCCAAGAGACCCAGTACTTC. Protein product: CASSLTSRQETQYF.

This clone was seen a few times. The chain is built from TRBV4-1 and TRBJ2-3; 16 bases match TRBD2. The germline V gene encodes CDR1 MGHRA and CDR2 YSYEKL. The CDR3 length is 20 residues. V was clipped by 0 bases and J by 10 bases; unmatched bases: 16. CDR3 nucleotides: TGCGCCAGCAGCCAAGACGGGTCGATCGGGACTAGCGGGGGGGCCCGTCCGCAGTATTTT. It specifies CASSQDGSIGTSGGARPQYF.

The table lists this clone with a few counts. This sequence joins TRBV5-1 and TRBJ2-2; TRBD1 agrees at 11 bases. J gave up 4 bases and V 4 bases, and 3 bases lay outside the gene matches. Germline V gives CDR1 SGHRS, CDR2 YFSETQ. The CDR3 covers 15 residues. CDR3 loop: CASSTGTGGTGELFF. For the CDR3, the DNA is TGCGCCAGCAGCACCGGGACAGGGGGCACCGGGGAGCTGTTTTTT.